These 2 T cell receptor beta chains came from one sample sequenced in a study of human thymus T cells. Resections removed during corrective heart surgery provided the thymus tissue used. Generated by immunoSEQ multiplex PCR, the TCRdb table keeps only in-frame clones and is missing some. The sample lists tens of thousands of clones; 90% to 97% were seen once. Sample: thymus tissue. These receptors were collected from a boy in the first two years of life with a congenital heart defect but otherwise immunologically healthy.

J is TRBJ1-1 and V is TRBV29-1; D is unresolved. The CDR3 is 13 residues long. Trimming cost V 7 bases and J 3 bases, with 15 bases left between them. Per the germline V gene, CDR1 is SQVTM and CDR2 is ANQGSEA. CDR3 DNA: TGCAGCGCCCGCCGTCGGTTTCACACTGAAGCTTTCTTT. This gives the protein CSARRRFHTEAFF.

The gene calls are TRBV20-1 and TRBJ2-5, with D possibly TRBD1 on 5 matching bases. In germline, CDR1 is DFQATT, CDR2 SNEGSKA (reference sequence). The CDR3 has 11 residues. Here the CDR3 DNA reads TGCAAATTGGGGCCTCAAGAGACCCAGTACTTC. Translation: CKLGPQETQYF.